The text below deals with one TCR beta chain. What it binds is unknown. This sample stems from a study of shared clonotypes between healthy human individuals. Overall study: In total, the donors were two women and a few men aged 18 to 49. The study, taken as a whole, reports: Richness estimates generally favored naive over memory subsets. Represented genetic and exposure-history diversity was restricted by having few donors.

Germline V gene sequence: CDR1 GTSNPN, CDR2 SVGIG (reference sequence). The CDR3 spans 13 residues. V was clipped by 0 bases and J by 2 bases, with 7 bases between them. Only in-frame clones appear in the TCRdb table, and some are missing; sequencing was by immunoSEQ multiplex PCR. Of more than 850,000 clones listed, 75% to 80% are singletons. V is TRBV30 and J is TRBJ1-2; D is undetermined. The sample consisted of memory CD4+ T cells from PBMCs. The subset denotes: CD45RA-negative fraction. This receptor was identified in a man aged 18 to 35 in good health. Some clones in this sample may be carry-over from other donors' samples. CDR3 in amino acids: CAWSVTLNYGYTF. CDR3 sequence (DNA): TGTGCCTGGAGTGTGACCCTGAACTATGGCTACACCTTC.